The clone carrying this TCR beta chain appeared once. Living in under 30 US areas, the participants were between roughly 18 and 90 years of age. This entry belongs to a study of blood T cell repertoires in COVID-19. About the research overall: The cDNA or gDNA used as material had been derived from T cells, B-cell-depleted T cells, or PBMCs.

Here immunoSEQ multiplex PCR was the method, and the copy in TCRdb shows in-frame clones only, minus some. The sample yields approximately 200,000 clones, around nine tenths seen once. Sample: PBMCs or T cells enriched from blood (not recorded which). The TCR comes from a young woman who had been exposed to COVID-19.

CDR3 bases: TGCGCCAGCAGCTTGGACAGCCTCAATCAGCCCCAGCATTTT. Translation gives CASSLDSLNQPQHF. The chain joins TRBV5-1 to TRBJ1-5, with unresolved D. The CDR3 is made up of 14 amino acids. Germline CDR1 SGHRS, CDR2 YFSETQ. V was shortened by 0 bases and J by 3 bases, with 7 bases between the two germline ends.